This T cell receptor beta chain was retrieved from a study of blood T cell repertoires in COVID-19. Study-wide background: The origin of the acute and convalescent COVID-19 samples was the United States, Italy and Spain. The analysed material was cDNA or gDNA that came from T cells, B-cell-depleted T cells, or PBMCs.

The participants were between roughly 18 and 100 years old and came from under 25 US areas. Grouping used clinical history reported by participants in a survey and questionnaire. The CDR3 runs to 15 residues. The J segment lost 7 bases and the V segment lost 1 base, leaving 3 bases of the junction unmatched. Germline values: CDR1 SGHTA, CDR2 FQGTGA. Clones were read by immunoSEQ multiplex PCR, and TCRdb kept only the in-frame ones, dropping some. The table records 400,000 or so clones, 85% to 90% of them present only once. The origin of this receptor is a man aged 25-40 years who had recovered from COVID-19. Sequenced material: PBMCs or T cells enriched from blood (not recorded which). V usage is TRBV7-3 and J usage is TRBJ2-1; 11 nucleotides align to TRBD2. The DNA for the CDR3 is TGTGCCAGCAGCTTAAGTCCTAGCGGGAGGAATGAGCAGTTCTTC. Its protein is CASSLSPSGRNEQFF.